This T cell receptor (beta chain) was recovered during a study of cytomegalovirus exposure and HLA in healthy donors. PCR amplification relied on 60 Vbeta primers (plus 13 Jbeta primers). Assay used: immunoSEQ multiplex PCR; TCRdb lists only in-frame clones, some missing. This table holds 180,000 or so clones, over 60% found once. This clone was picked up a small number of times. Its antigen is not known. With 5 bases clipped from V and 3 bases from J, the junction kept 5 bases outside the gene matches. CDR3 length equals 14 residues. CDR1 SEHNR and CDR2 FQNEAQ come from the germline V gene (reference sequence). General study results and limits: In vitro assays verified that a few CMV-associated chains recognized CMV antigens specifically.

Sequencing used PBMCs. The receptor was derived from a woman in her fifties or sixties in good health and CMV-seronegative. The rearrangement joins TRBV7-9 to TRBJ2-7; TRBD1 matches at 9 bases. The CDR3 DNA reads as TGTGCCAGCAGCCAAGGGACAGGGAACTACGAGCAGTACTTC. Encoded protein: CASSQGTGNYEQYF. Combining the CDR3 with reference TRBV7-9 and TRBJ2-7 gives the whole variable domain DTGVSQNPRHKITKRGQNVTFRCDPISEHNRLYWYRQTLGQGPEFLTYFQNEAQLEKSRLLSDRFSAERPKGSFSTLEIQRTEQGDSAMYLCASSQGTGNYEQYFGPGTRLTVT.